The clone carrying this TCR delta chain appeared a few times. A much larger clone differs from this one at a single base, so this may be a read error. The source of the sample is a study of gamma-delta T cells after stem cell transplantation. Trimming cost V 5 bases and J 4 bases; bases outside gene matches: 6. CDR3 length: 14 amino acids. Germline CDR1 and CDR2: GEAIGNYY and EKD. TCRdb called clones anew from the RT-PCR reads with CATT. The repertoire holds over 9,000 delta-chain clones, with about two fifths as singletons. Sequencing was done on a sample of gamma-delta T cells. The sequence was collected from a human donor. It is not recorded whose cells these are; they may come from a transplant donor. The chain combines TRDV2 with TRDJ2; 7 bases are a match to TRDD3. Here the CDR3 DNA reads TGTGCCTGTGGAAGGGGATATACGACAGCACAACTCTTCTTT. It codes for CACGRGYTTAQLFF.